These 21 T cell receptor beta chains originate from one sample sequenced in a study of blood T cell repertoires in COVID-19. The repertoire was sequenced with immunoSEQ multiplex PCR; TCRdb's copy has only in-frame clones and lacks some. The sample includes roughly 140,000 clones, roughly 81% of them seen just once. Sequencing used peripheral blood. These receptors all come from a human donor with acute or convalescent COVID-19. The donor label of this sample is uncertain.

With regard to this clone: The sample contains more than one DNA sequence encoding this CDR3. This sequence joins TRBV27 and TRBJ1-1, with 10 bases matching TRBD1. V was pared by 4 bases and J by 1 base, with 0 bases of the junction left unmatched. The CDR3 is 14 amino acids. Germline V gene lookup returns CDR1 MNHEY and CDR2 SMNVEV (reference sequence). CDR3 in amino acids: CASSWTGGNTEAFF. The CDR3 DNA sequence: TGTGCCAGCAGTTGGACAGGGGGGAACACTGAAGCTTTCTTT.

As to this clone: This may arise from a read error, as a much more abundant clone is one base away. The CDR3 DNA reads as TGTGCCAGCAGTCTCCAGGACAGAGGGGCCTACGAGCAGTACTTC. Translated, it gives CASSLQDRGAYEQYF. The V call is TRBV14, the J call TRBJ2-7; D might be TRBD1 (6 bases). The CDR3 is made up of 15 amino acids. Between the trimmed V and J ends, which lost 6 bases and 2 bases, there was a span of 17 bases. CDR1 is SGHDN, CDR2 FVKESK, per germline.

Worth noting for this clone: Relative to the germline gene, one junction end is altered; a read error may explain this. V and J are TRBV7-9 and TRBJ1-2, with D unclear. The CDR3 has 13 residues. Germline V CDR1 and CDR2: SEHNR, FQNEAQ (reference sequence). The CDR3 DNA follows: TGTGCCAGCAGCCTAGCGGCAGGCTATGGCTACACCTTC. It specifies CASSLAAGYGYTF.

This chain links TRBV6-6 with TRBJ1-2, with 9 bases fitting TRBD1. After removal of 0 bases from V and 7 bases from J, the junction contained 3 bases not matched to a gene. The CDR3 contains 14 residues. Germline CDR1 and CDR2: MNHNY and SVGAGI (reference sequence). The CDR3 sequence is CASSYSQGAPGYTF. CDR3 nucleotide sequence: TGTGCCAGCAGTTACTCACAGGGGGCGCCTGGCTACACCTTC.

This chain joins TRBV19 and TRBJ1-2; D call uncertain. CDR3 length: 14 amino acids. Germline CDR1 LNHDA, CDR2 SQIVND (reference sequence). Trimming pared 0 bases from V and 4 bases from J, leaving 9 bases between. The CDR3 loop is CASSIDKSGYGYTF. The CDR3 DNA follows: TGTGCCAGTAGTATAGATAAGTCGGGCTATGGCTACACCTTC.

The chain employs TRBV1 and TRBJ1-1; the D call of TRBD1 is as the table states it, not checked on the DNA. TRBV1 is a listed pseudogene. CDR3 length: 16 residues. The chain's CDR3 is CTSSHIPTTGRTEAFF. The CDR3 coding sequence is TGCACCAGCAGCCATATTCCGACGACAGGGAGGACTGAAGCTTTCTTT.

This sequence joins TRBV4-1 and TRBJ1-4; D is possibly TRBD1 (5 bases). This CDR3 has 13 residues. V dropped 0 bases and J dropped 6 bases, with 5 bases sitting between them. Germline CDR1 is MGHRA and CDR2 is YSYEKL. As DNA, the CDR3 is TGCGCCAGCAGCCAAGACAGGGATGAAAAACTGTTTTTT. Amino acid sequence: CASSQDRDEKLFF.

This clone has a single count. This chain links TRBV19 with TRBJ1-2; TRBD1 aligns across 7 bases. Germline loops: CDR1 LNHDA, CDR2 SQIVND (reference sequence). The V and J ends lost 1 base and 5 bases, in that order; junction bases with no gene match: 10. The CDR3 totals 16 residues. CDR3 region: CASSIVARGNLYGYTF. For the CDR3, the DNA is TGTGCCAGTAGTATAGTCGCCAGGGGGAATCTTTATGGCTACACCTTC.

V usage is TRBV7-2 and J usage is TRBJ1-5, with a weak D call TRBD1 (5 bases). CDR1 is SGHTA, CDR2 FQGNSA, per germline. V was clipped by 1 base and J by 6 bases, with 13 bases between them. CDR3 length: 15 amino acids. CDR3: CASSLGSGSAQPQHF. The CDR3 bases are TGTGCCAGCAGCTTAGGCTCAGGGTCTGCTCAGCCCCAGCATTTT.

The chain combines TRBV2 with TRBJ2-1; 10 bases line up with TRBD2. Per germline, CDR1 SNHLY and CDR2 FYNNEI. J was trimmed by 9 bases and V by 8 bases; bases with no gene match: 13. The CDR3 extends over 15 amino acids. CDR3 nucleotides: TGTGCCAGCTTATCGATTAGCGGGGGGAGGGGTGAGCAGTTCTTC. Translation: CASLSISGGRGEQFF.

This chain's CDR3 is CASSPQMGQGSEQYF. The CDR3 DNA reads as TGTGCCAGCTCACCACAAATGGGACAGGGGTCCGAGCAGTACTTC. The chain joins TRBV18 to TRBJ2-7; 10 bases fit TRBD1. CDR1 and CDR2 (germline): KGHSH, LQKENI. Trimming took 1 base from V and 6 from J; bases not matched to a gene: 6. The CDR3 totals 15 residues.

In this sample, this clone turned up once. CDR3 loop: CASSRTGGEGGNTEAFF. The CDR3 DNA is TGTGCCAGCTCACGAACAGGGGGCGAAGGGGGGAACACTGAAGCTTTCTTT. The rearrangement joins TRBV18 to TRBJ1-1, with 9 bases identical to TRBD1. With 4 bases clipped from V and 1 base from J, the junction kept 10 bases outside the gene matches. This CDR3 has 17 residues. The germline CDR1 and CDR2 sequences are KGHSH and LQKENI.

This rearrangement joins TRBV14 to TRBJ2-7, with D possibly being TRBD2 (6 bases). This CDR3 spans 18 amino acids. Germline V gene data show CDR1 as SGHDN and CDR2 as FVKESK. V lost 2 bases, J lost 2 bases, and 22 bases lay in between. The CDR3 here is CASSQSFLFGGFTYEQYF. The CDR3 DNA reads as TGTGCCAGCAGCCAATCTTTTTTATTCGGGGGATTTACCTACGAGCAGTACTTC.

The CDR3 DNA reads TGTGCCAGCAGCTCGGACAGCCAATCCGCAGATACGCAGTATTTT. Translation gives CASSSDSQSADTQYF. The V call is TRBV5-4, the J call TRBJ2-3, with D perhaps TRBD1 (6 bases). The germline CDR1 and CDR2 sequences are SGHNT and YYREEE (reference sequence). The CDR3 has 15 residues. The V gene lost 3 bases and the J gene lost 4 bases, with 15 bases spanning the gap.

The chain joins TRBV4-1 to TRBJ1-5, with D possibly matching TRBD1 (6 bases). Germline V CDR1 and CDR2: MGHRA, YSYEKL. The CDR3 totals 14 residues. Trimming cost V 5 bases and J 7 bases, with 15 bases left between them. The CDR3: CASSVTGMGQPQHF. The CDR3 DNA sequence: TGCGCCAGCAGCGTTACAGGGATGGGACAGCCCCAGCATTTT.

This rearrangement joins TRBV3-1 (or the pseudogene TRBV3-2) to TRBJ2-3; no clear D. The CDR3 has 12 amino acids. Germline V CDR1 and CDR2: LGHDT, YNNKEL (reference sequence). With 0 bases removed from V and 5 bases from J, the gap between germline ends came to 3 bases. DNA for the CDR3: TGTGCCAGCAGCCAAGATATAGATACGCAGTATTTT. It yields the protein CASSQDIDTQYF.

The gene calls are TRBV6-5 and TRBJ1-2; perhaps TRBD1 as D (6 bases). V lost 4 bases and J 0 bases, leaving 12 bases between the germline ends. Per germline, CDR1 MNHEY and CDR2 SVGAGI. The length of the CDR3 is 15 residues. For the CDR3, the DNA is TGTGCCAGCAGTTTGACCAGGGGACCTAACTATGGCTACACCTTC. It translates to CASSLTRGPNYGYTF.

J is TRBJ1-1 and V is TRBV27; tentatively, D is TRBD1 (5 bases). Germline V gene sequence: CDR1 MNHEY, CDR2 SMNVEV (reference sequence). The V end was cut by 4 bases, the J end by 5 bases, with 14 bases between. The CDR3 has 14 residues. The DNA for the CDR3 is TGTGCCAGCAGTTGGGGCAGGCGAAGGACTGAAGCTTTCTTT. Protein sequence: CASSWGRRRTEAFF.

The chain links TRBV6-5 to TRBJ2-4, with D possibly TRBD1 on 6 matching bases. The germline CDR1 and CDR2 sequences are MNHEY and SVGAGI. Trimming cost V 5 bases and J 9 bases, with 14 bases left between them. The CDR3 runs 13 residues. CDR3: CASSPDRATIQYF. In DNA, the CDR3 is TGTGCCAGCAGTCCGGACAGAGCTACCATTCAGTACTTC.

This clone turned up a few times. This chain links TRBV10-3 with TRBJ1-6; 7 positions agree with TRBD1. CDR1 and CDR2 from the germline V gene are ENHRY and SYGVKD. The CDR3 is 15 residues long. The J segment lost 7 bases and the V segment lost 4 bases, leaving 7 bases of the junction unmatched. The chain's CDR3 is CAISARQGQNSPLHF. The CDR3 region has the DNA TGTGCCATCAGTGCTAGACAGGGACAGAATTCACCCCTCCACTTT.

This clone was seen only a few times. The chain uses TRBV14 and TRBJ1-1; 7 nucleotides agree with TRBD1. After removal of 4 bases from V and 0 bases from J, the junction contained 8 bases not matched to a gene. The CDR3 extends over 16 amino acids. Germline loops: CDR1 SGHDN, CDR2 FVKESK. The CDR3 loop is CASSPGTAWLNTEAFF. The CDR3, as DNA: TGTGCCAGCAGCCCAGGGACAGCTTGGTTGAACACTGAAGCTTTCTTT.